This is a list of T cell receptor beta chains from one sample in a study of control samples from healthy donors and cancer patients. Sequenced by immunoSEQ multiplex PCR; TCRdb stores in-frame clones only, minus some. The data contain roughly 120,000 clones, 93% of them singletons. Sequencing was carried out using PBMCs. The receptors were sampled from a man aged 50-59 years with head and neck cancer. Both conserved end residues are part of each CDR3. Each record gives: clone size, CDR3 length, J gene, D gene, V gene, CDR3 DNA, CDR3 protein. D genes are given only for firm matches. Not all rows give a size; the values are once, few, many and, for expanded clones, a class.

clone_size: NA
cdr3_length: 15
j_call: TRBJ1-2
d_call: NA
v_call: TRBV4-3
cdr3_nt: TGCGCCAGCAGCCTCGGACAGTCCCTAAACTATGGCTACACCTTC
cdr3_aa: CASSLGQSLNYGYTF

clone_size: NA
cdr3_length: 17
j_call: TRBJ2-3
d_call: TRBD2
v_call: TRBV5-1
cdr3_nt: TGCGCCAGCAGCTTGGGGCTAGCGGGGGGTCGCACAGATACGCAGTATTTT
cdr3_aa: CASSLGLAGGRTDTQYF

clone_size: NA
cdr3_length: 13
j_call: TRBJ1-5
d_call: NA
v_call: TRBV7-2
cdr3_nt: TGTGCCAGCAGCTTTGGAAGCAATCAGCCCCAGCATTTT
cdr3_aa: CASSFGSNQPQHF

clone_size: NA
cdr3_length: 17
j_call: TRBJ1-5
d_call: NA
v_call: TRBV7-8
cdr3_nt: TGTGCCAGCAGCTTAGCGTTCTTGGGCCCCAGCAATCAGCCCCAGCATTTT
cdr3_aa: CASSLAFLGPSNQPQHF

clone_size: few
cdr3_length: 16
j_call: TRBJ1-2
d_call: TRBD1
v_call: TRBV6-5
cdr3_nt: TGTGCCAGCAGTTACACACGGACAGGGGGGGCCTATGGCTACACCTTC
cdr3_aa: CASSYTRTGGAYGYTF

clone_size: NA
cdr3_length: 18
j_call: TRBJ2-3
d_call: TRBD2
v_call: TRBV9
cdr3_nt: TGTGCCAGCAGCCGGGCCGGGACTAGCGGGGGGCCCACAGATACGCAGTATTTT
cdr3_aa: CASSRAGTSGGPTDTQYF

clone_size: once
cdr3_length: 14
j_call: TRBJ2-1
d_call: TRBD1
v_call: TRBV5-4
cdr3_nt: TGTGCCAGCAGCCTACCTCAGGGGGCAGGTGAGCAGTTCTTC
cdr3_aa: CASSLPQGAGEQFF

clone_size: few
cdr3_length: 16
j_call: TRBJ2-5
d_call: TRBD1
v_call: TRBV9
cdr3_nt: TGTGCCAGCAGCCCCCCCGGGACAGGGGCCGGGGAGACCCAGTACTTC
cdr3_aa: CASSPPGTGAGETQYF

clone_size: NA
cdr3_length: 15
j_call: TRBJ2-1
d_call: NA
v_call: TRBV24-1
cdr3_nt: TGTGCCACCAGTGTCGGACAGAGCTCCTACAATGAGCAGTTCTTC
cdr3_aa: CATSVGQSSYNEQFF

clone_size: NA
cdr3_length: 17
j_call: TRBJ1-5
d_call: NA
v_call: TRBV6-2/TRBV6-3
cdr3_nt: TGTGCCAGCAGTTACGATCGCGGGTTGGTGAGCAATCAGCCCCAGCATTTT
cdr3_aa: CASSYDRGLVSNQPQHF

clone_size: NA
cdr3_length: 12
j_call: TRBJ2-1
d_call: NA
v_call: TRBV29-1
cdr3_nt: TGCAGCGTTGATAGTAGCGGATATGAGCAGTTCTTC
cdr3_aa: CSVDSSGYEQFF

clone_size: few
cdr3_length: 12
j_call: TRBJ2-3
d_call: NA
v_call: TRBV3-1/TRBV3-2
cdr3_nt: TGTGCCAGCAGCCAAGATCGGGATACGCAGTATTTT
cdr3_aa: CASSQDRDTQYF

clone_size: NA
cdr3_length: 13
j_call: TRBJ2-3
d_call: NA
v_call: TRBV6-2/TRBV6-3
cdr3_nt: TGTGCCAGCAGCCGGGACCAGGGCGATACGCAGTATTTT
cdr3_aa: CASSRDQGDTQYF

clone_size: NA
cdr3_length: 14
j_call: TRBJ1-2
d_call: NA
v_call: TRBV6-6
cdr3_nt: TGTGCCAGCAGTTACCAGAAGGGTAACTATGGCTACACCTTC
cdr3_aa: CASSYQKGNYGYTF

clone_size: once
cdr3_length: 15
j_call: TRBJ2-1
d_call: TRBD2
v_call: TRBV5-1
cdr3_nt: TGCGCCAGCAGACCCCTAGCGGTTTCCTACAATGAGCAGTTCTTC
cdr3_aa: CASRPLAVSYNEQFF

clone_size: NA
cdr3_length: 17
j_call: TRBJ2-5
d_call: TRBD2
v_call: TRBV11-2
cdr3_nt: TGTGCCAGCAGCCCCTATCCTAGAGCGGGGGGGCCCTCGACCCAGTACTTC
cdr3_aa: CASSPYPRAGGPSTQYF

clone_size: NA
cdr3_length: 12
j_call: TRBJ2-7
d_call: NA
v_call: TRBV6-5
cdr3_nt: TGTGCCAGCACACAGGACCACTACGAGCAGTACTTC
cdr3_aa: CASTQDHYEQYF

clone_size: NA
cdr3_length: 17
j_call: TRBJ1-2
d_call: NA
v_call: TRBV5-4
cdr3_nt: TGTGCCAGCAGCTTGGCCGTAGGGGGAACAGGGCTCTATGGCTACACCTTC
cdr3_aa: CASSLAVGGTGLYGYTF

clone_size: NA
cdr3_length: 13
j_call: TRBJ2-7
d_call: NA
v_call: TRBV28
cdr3_nt: TGTGCCAGCAGTAGGGGACGGAGCTACGAGCAGTACTTC
cdr3_aa: CASSRGRSYEQYF

clone_size: once
cdr3_length: 13
j_call: TRBJ2-7
d_call: NA
v_call: TRBV7-2
cdr3_nt: TGTGCCAGCAGCTTAAGCCCGGTTCGAGAGCAGTACTTC
cdr3_aa: CASSLSPVREQYF

clone_size: NA
cdr3_length: 15
j_call: TRBJ1-1
d_call: NA
v_call: TRBV19
cdr3_nt: TGTGCCAGTAGTATATCTGGGGGAATAAACACTGAAGCTTTCTTT
cdr3_aa: CASSISGGINTEAFF

clone_size: once
cdr3_length: 11
j_call: TRBJ1-1
d_call: NA
v_call: TRBV29-1
cdr3_nt: TGCAGCGTTGACGCGGGCATGAGCACTTTCTTT
cdr3_aa: CSVDAGMSTFF